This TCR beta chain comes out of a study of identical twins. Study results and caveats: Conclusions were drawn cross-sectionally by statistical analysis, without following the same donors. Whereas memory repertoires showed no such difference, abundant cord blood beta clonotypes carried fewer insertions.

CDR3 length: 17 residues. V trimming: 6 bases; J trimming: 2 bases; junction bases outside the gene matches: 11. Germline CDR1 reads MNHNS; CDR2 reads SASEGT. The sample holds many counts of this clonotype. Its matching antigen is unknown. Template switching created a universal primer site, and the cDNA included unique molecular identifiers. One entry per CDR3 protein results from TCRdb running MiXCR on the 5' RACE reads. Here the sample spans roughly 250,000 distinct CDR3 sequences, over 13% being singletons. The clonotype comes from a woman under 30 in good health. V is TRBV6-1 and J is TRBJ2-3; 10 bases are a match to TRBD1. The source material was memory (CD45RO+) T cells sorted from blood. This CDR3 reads CASRSYSGQGNTDTQYF. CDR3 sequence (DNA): TGTGCCAGCAGGTCTTACTCGGGACAGGGGAACACAGATACGCAGTATTTT.